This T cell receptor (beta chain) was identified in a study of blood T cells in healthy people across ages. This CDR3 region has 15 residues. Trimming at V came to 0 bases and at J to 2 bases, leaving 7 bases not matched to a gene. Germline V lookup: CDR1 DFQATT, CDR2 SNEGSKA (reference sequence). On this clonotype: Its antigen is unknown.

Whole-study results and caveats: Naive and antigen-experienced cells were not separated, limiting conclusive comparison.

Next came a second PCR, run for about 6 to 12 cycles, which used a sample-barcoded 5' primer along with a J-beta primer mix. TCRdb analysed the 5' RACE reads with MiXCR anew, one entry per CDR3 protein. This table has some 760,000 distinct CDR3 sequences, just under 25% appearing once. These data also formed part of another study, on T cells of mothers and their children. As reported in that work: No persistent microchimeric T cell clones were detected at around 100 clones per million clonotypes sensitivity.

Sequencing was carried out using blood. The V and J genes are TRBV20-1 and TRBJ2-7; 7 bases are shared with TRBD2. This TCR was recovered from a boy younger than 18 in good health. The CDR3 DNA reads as TGCAGTGCTAGAGATCTACGGGGGGATACCTACGAGCAGTACTTC. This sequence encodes CSARDLRGDTYEQYF.